This TCR beta chain was captured by sequencing in a study of T-cell memory formation after mild COVID-19 (dated by TCRdb to the early 2020s). Looking at the study overall: Most TCR sequence clusters were specific to one of the two donors. The cohort comprised two young, previously healthy adult volunteers, one female and one male. In two donors, T-cell clones that expanded and contracted after mild COVID-19 were tracked by sequencing TCRalpha and TCRbeta repertoires over time.

Study-wide conclusions, independent of this receptor: Contracting CD4+ clones were located mainly in the CM and EM memory subsets, whereas CD8+ clones were found to be enriched in EMRA. The detection of some responding clones in pre-infection memory suggests that pre-existing cross-reactive memory T cells joined the SARS-CoV-2 response. The study covered only a couple of mild cases, and larger cohorts including severe cases with pre-infection samples were considered necessary. Clones contracting from day 15 to 85 had balanced CD4/CD8 phenotypes, while a second wave expanding from day 15 to 37 was biased towards CD4+. SARS-CoV-2 specificity of the second-wave clones peaking on day 37 was not confirmed.

This clonotype was picked up a small number of times. The antigen it binds to is not known. Base qualities are not provided; no much larger clone lies one nucleotide away. PBMCs were isolated by Ficoll-Paque density gradient centrifugation. Sequencing was carried out with an Illumina NovaSeq 6000. TCRalpha and TCRbeta cDNA libraries were built by 5'RACE with constant-segment primers, adding sample barcodes and unique molecular identifiers. RNA was extracted from every sample with Trizol reagent. Libraries were amplified in two PCR steps, with a second sample barcode and Illumina TruSeq adapters added in the second step. Sequencing of the libraries was done on an Illumina NovaSeq, producing 2 x 150 bp paired-end reads. In the authors' own workflow: Demultiplexing of reads and collapsing into UMI-guided consensus sequences were performed with migec v1.2.7. Using mixcr v2.1.11, UMI consensuses were aligned to TRA and TRB V and J templates and then assembled into clonotypes. Expanded or contracted clonotypes were those called significant by both edgeR and NoisET, with noise models trained on biological replicates. For edgeR calls, the thresholds were a false discovery rate-adjusted p below 0.01 and a log2 fold-change of 1. As an exploratory analysis of dynamics, max-normalized trajectories of the 1000 most abundant clonotypes were examined by PCA with hierarchical clustering. The CD4 or CD8 phenotype of responding clones was assigned using the separately sequenced CD4+ and CD8+ repertoires. TCRdb cleaned the public reads at Q25 with fastp, built clones with MiXCR and kept in-frame beta chains. Entries that share a CDR3 protein sequence are merged under the most common genes and DNA. None of the V and J calls come from the authors' own analysis; TCRdb made them. The sample data list 190,000 or so distinct CDR3 sequences, and under 30% of these were observed just once. Approximately 10% of the sample lies in the top ten.

This sequence originates from an adult woman who had mild COVID-19 (a few samples of this study predate the infection). The sample titles of this study are shuffled in the database, so cell type and time point are left out; the donor was told from shared clones. The sample comprised PBMCs or a T cell subset sorted from them (not recorded which).

The nucleotide sequence is TGCAGCGTTGATACAGCGGGAGGCTACGAGCAGTACTTC. This encodes CSVDTAGGYEQYF. The rearranged segments are TRBV29-1 and TRBJ2-7, with TRBD2 matching 9 junction bases. Trimming leaves V shorter by 3 bases and J shorter by 3 bases, with the junction holding 3 bases beyond the gene matches. The CDR3 measures 13 amino acids from cysteine to phenylalanine. Only CDR3 DNA remains: 39 bases, in frame from the first base. Sequences SQVTM (CDR1) and ANQGSEA (CDR2) are obtained from the germline V gene.